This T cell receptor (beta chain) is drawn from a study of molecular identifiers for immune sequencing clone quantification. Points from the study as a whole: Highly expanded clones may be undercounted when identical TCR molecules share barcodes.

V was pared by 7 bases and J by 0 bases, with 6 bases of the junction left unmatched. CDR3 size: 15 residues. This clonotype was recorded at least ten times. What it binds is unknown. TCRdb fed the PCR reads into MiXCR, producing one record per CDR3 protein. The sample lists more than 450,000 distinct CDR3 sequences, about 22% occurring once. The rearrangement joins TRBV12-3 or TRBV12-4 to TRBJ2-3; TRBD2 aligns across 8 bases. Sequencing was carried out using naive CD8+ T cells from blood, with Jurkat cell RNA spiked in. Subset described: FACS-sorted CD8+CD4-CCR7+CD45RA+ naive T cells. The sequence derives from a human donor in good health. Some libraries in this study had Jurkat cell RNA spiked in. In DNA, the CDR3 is TGTGCCAGCACCTTAGCGGGGTCTAGCACAGATACGCAGTATTTT. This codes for CASTLAGSSTDTQYF.